The 31 T cell receptor beta chains reported below all come from one sample, sequenced in a study of cytomegalovirus exposure and HLA in healthy donors (dated 2017 in TCRdb). The library came from the immunoSEQ multiplex PCR assay. The multiplex PCR relied on a mix of 60 forward primers for TCR Vbeta segments and 13 reverse primers for TCR Jbeta segments. TCRdb holds this immuneACCESS table with in-frame rearrangements only. Some clones are missing; in checked studies, unresolved V genes explain under half, and the rest has no known cause. The sample table holds approximately 290,000 clones, of which roughly 80% were seen once. The ten largest clones add up to 0.3% of the sample. Sample: PBMCs. These receptor sequences come from a girl aged 2 to 10 in good health and CMV-seronegative.

The rearrangement joins TRBV7-9 to TRBJ1-4; 9 bases fit TRBD1. CDR3 length: 15 amino acids. V trimming: 4 bases; J trimming: 8 bases; junction bases outside the gene matches: 8. Germline CDR1 reads SEHNR; CDR2 reads FQNEAQ (reference sequence). Written as DNA, the CDR3 is TGTGCCAGCAGCTCCACAGGGGGCGCTTGGGAAAAACTGTTTTTT. Translated, it gives CASSSTGGAWEKLFF.

The rearrangement joins TRBV6-1 to TRBJ1-5; 7 bases agree with TRBD1. Germline V gene lookup returns CDR1 MNHNS and CDR2 SASEGT. J gave up 4 bases and V 4 bases, and 7 bases lay outside the gene matches. The CDR3 consists of 15 residues. CDR3 nucleotide sequence: TGTGCCAGCAGTGGTCCGGGACAGACGAATCAGCCCCAGCATTTT. Translated, it gives CASSGPGQTNQPQHF.

The chain carries TRBV2 and TRBJ2-2, with D unresolved. The germline CDR1 and CDR2 sequences are SNHLY and FYNNEI. Trimming left V 4 bases short and J 1 base short, with 7 bases between. The CDR3 spans 14 residues. The CDR3 nucleotides read TGTGCCAGCAGTGGCGGCGGGAACACCGGGGAGCTGTTTTTT. Its protein product is CASSGGGNTGELFF.

J is TRBJ2-3 and V is TRBV18; D is unresolved. CDR1 and CDR2 from the germline V gene are KGHSH and LQKENI. Trimming removed 3 bases at V and 2 bases at J, with 6 bases between. CDR3 length: 13 amino acids. The CDR3 DNA reads as TGTGCCAGCTCACCCCCCTTCACAGATACGCAGTATTTT. Translated, it gives CASSPPFTDTQYF.

The chain employs TRBV6-4 and TRBJ2-1, with 7 nucleotides matching TRBD2. Germline V gene lookup returns CDR1 MRHNA and CDR2 SNTAGT. V dropped 3 bases and J dropped 3; count of bases not matched to a gene: 5. The CDR3 sequence is 15 residues long. Written as DNA, the CDR3 is TGTGCCAGCAGTGAAGAAGCGGGGAACTACAATGAGCAGTTCTTC. Its translation is CASSEEAGNYNEQFF.

The chain couples TRBV27 to TRBJ1-1; D call uncertain. Trimming cost V 3 bases and J 4 bases, with 12 bases left between them. Germline loops: CDR1 MNHEY, CDR2 SMNVEV (reference sequence). This CDR3 spans 14 amino acids. The CDR3 loop is CASSFHSGSTEAFF. The CDR3 nucleotides are TGTGCCAGCAGTTTCCACAGTGGTAGCACTGAAGCTTTCTTT.

The chain couples TRBV5-1 to TRBJ2-7, with D possibly being TRBD1 (6 bases). The CDR3 runs 15 residues. The V end was cut by 4 bases, the J end by 3 bases, with 17 bases between. Germline-derived CDR1 and CDR2 are SGHRS and YFSETQ. The CDR3 sequence: CASSPRPQGNYEQYF. As DNA, the CDR3 is TGCGCCAGCAGCCCCCGGCCACAGGGTAACTACGAGCAGTACTTC.

The chain carries TRBV27 and TRBJ2-7; D possibly corresponds to TRBD1 (5 bases). The germline V gene has CDR1 MNHEY and CDR2 SMNVEV (reference sequence). The CDR3 consists of 14 residues. V was clipped by 6 bases and J by 3 bases, with 15 bases between them. The CDR3 here is CASRKMDTNYEQYF. In DNA form, the CDR3 reads TGTGCCAGCAGAAAAATGGACACAAACTACGAGCAGTACTTC.

This chain links TRBV21-1 with TRBJ2-4; TRBD1 reflects the table's D call only, with no check against the DNA. TRBV21-1 is an annotated pseudogene. The CDR3 is made up of 14 amino acids. As DNA, the CDR3 is TGTGCCAGCAGCAAAGAGGGGTTTAGAAACATTCAGTACTTC. It codes for CASSKEGFRNIQYF.

This rearrangement joins TRBV11-2 to TRBJ2-7, with TRBD2 matching 8 bases. Germline V CDR1 and CDR2: SGHAT, FQNNGV. CDR3 length equals 15 residues. Trimming at V came to 1 base and at J to 0 bases, leaving 2 bases not matched to a gene. CDR3 in amino acids: CASSLGAGASYEQYF. CDR3 bases: TGTGCCAGCAGCTTAGGAGCGGGGGCCTCCTACGAGCAGTACTTC. The full variable domain, in which reference TRBV11-2 and TRBJ2-7 provide the parts outside the CDR3, is EAGVAQSPRYKIIEKRQSVAFWCNPISGHATLYWYQQILGQGPKLLIQFQNNGVVDDSQLPKDRFSAERLKGVDSTLKIQPAKLEDSAVYLCASSLGAGASYEQYFGPGTRLTVT.

The chain uses TRBV30 and TRBJ2-7; D perhaps matches TRBD1 (6 bases). Germline values: CDR1 GTSNPN, CDR2 SVGIG (reference sequence). The CDR3 runs to 13 residues. Trimming cost V 2 bases and J 7 bases, with 15 bases left between them. In nucleotides, the CDR3 is TGTGCCTGGAGTCCACGCCAAACAGGGGAGCAGTACTTC. This encodes CAWSPRQTGEQYF.

This rearrangement joins TRBV10-1 to TRBJ2-1, with unresolved D. V shed 5 bases and J shed 5 bases, with 7 bases lying between them. Germline V lookup: CDR1 WNHNN, CDR2 SYGVQD (reference sequence). The CDR3 runs to 12 residues. The CDR3 coding sequence is TGCGCCAGCAGTCTGAGAAACAATGAGCAGTTCTTC. This sequence encodes CASSLRNNEQFF.

The chain links TRBV28 to TRBJ2-1, with TRBD2 matching over 10 bases. Germline loops: CDR1 MDHEN, CDR2 SYDVKM. The CDR3 has 16 residues. V shed 1 base and J 7 bases; nucleotides not matched to a gene: 7. In nucleotides, the CDR3 is TGTGCCAGCAGTTTATTAGCGGGGGGAATCCTAAATGAGCAGTTCTTC. This gives the protein CASSLLAGGILNEQFF.

This chain joins TRBV9 and TRBJ2-7, with a weak D call TRBD2 (6 bases). The CDR3 has 15 amino acids. The germline gives CDR1 SGDLS, CDR2 YYNGEE. V lost 0 bases to trimming and J lost 0 bases, with 10 bases between them. The CDR3 sequence is CASSVGGDSSYEQYF. Written as DNA, the CDR3 is TGTGCCAGCAGCGTAGGCGGGGATAGCTCCTACGAGCAGTACTTC.

The rearrangement joins TRBV9 to TRBJ1-2; D is uncertain. Germline CDR1 and CDR2: SGDLS and YYNGEE. V was cut by 5 bases and J by 4 bases, with 18 bases left in between. This CDR3 contains 15 residues. The CDR3 loop reads CASSVTELRRYGYTF. As DNA, the CDR3 is TGTGCCAGCAGTGTGACGGAGCTAAGGCGCTATGGCTACACCTTC.

The rearrangement joins TRBV30 to TRBJ1-1, with 8 bases matching TRBD1. The CDR3 totals 11 residues. Per germline, CDR1 GTSNPN and CDR2 SVGIG (reference sequence). V dropped 2 bases and J dropped 9; count of bases not matched to a gene: 2. The CDR3 coding sequence is TGTGCCTGGAGTTCAGGGGGCCAAGCTTTCTTT. This encodes CAWSSGGQAFF.

The rearrangement uses TRBV18 and TRBJ2-1; 9 bases are a match to TRBD2. Per germline, CDR1 KGHSH and CDR2 LQKENI. The V and J ends lost 4 bases and 4 bases, in that order; junction bases with no gene match: 2. CDR3 size: 14 residues. The CDR3 loop reads CASSLAGDYNEQFF. The DNA for the CDR3 is TGTGCCAGCTCACTAGCGGGGGATTACAATGAGCAGTTCTTC.

The CDR3 DNA is TGTGCCAGTCATAGGGAGATGAACACTGAAGCTTTCTTT. Amino acid sequence: CASHREMNTEAFF. The chain recombines TRBV6-5 with TRBJ1-1; no reliable D call. Trimming took off 9 bases at V and 0 bases at J, with 11 bases between the two ends. The V gene's germline CDR1 is MNHEY and CDR2 SVGAGI. The CDR3 extends over 13 amino acids.

The chain is built from TRBV19 and TRBJ2-3, with 9 bases fitting TRBD1. Germline V gene sequence: CDR1 LNHDA, CDR2 SQIVND (reference sequence). The CDR3 is 16 residues long. The junction had 6 bases not matched to a gene; V was cut back by 1 base and J by 4 bases. CDR3 nucleotides: TGTGCCAGTAGTATAGGGGGACAGGGCCATGCAGATACGCAGTATTTT. It yields the protein CASSIGGQGHADTQYF. The variable domain in full, completed from reference TRBV19 and TRBJ2-3, reads DGGITQSPKYLFRKEGQNVTLSCEQNLNHDAMYWYRQDPGQGLRLIYYSQIVNDFQKGDIAEGYSVSREKKESFPLTVTSAQKNPTAFYLCASSIGGQGHADTQYFGPGTRLTVL.

The V gene is TRBV5-1, the J gene TRBJ2-7; 10 nucleotides match TRBD2. Trimming removed 4 bases from V and 7 bases from J; junction bases left unmatched: 8. Germline lookup yields CDR1 SGHRS and CDR2 YFSETQ. CDR3 length: 14 amino acids. CDR3 protein: CASSTSGRDREQYF. CDR3 DNA: TGCGCCAGCAGCACAAGCGGGAGGGATAGGGAGCAGTACTTC.

The V call is TRBV11-1, the J call TRBJ2-6; 7 bases match TRBD1. V was clipped by 5 bases and J by 2 bases; unmatched bases: 3. This CDR3 comprises 15 residues. Per germline, CDR1 SGHAT and CDR2 FQDESV (reference sequence). The CDR3 protein is CASSPQGTGANVLTF. CDR3 DNA: TGTGCCAGCAGCCCACAGGGGACTGGGGCCAACGTCCTGACTTTC.

This clone has a single count. This specimen includes other DNA sequences encoding the same CDR3. This sequence joins TRBV29-1 and TRBJ2-3; 7 nucleotides match TRBD2. V shed 7 bases, J shed 1 base, and the junction held 14 bases outside the gene matches. From germline, CDR1 is SQVTM and CDR2 ANQGSEA. CDR3 length equals 16 residues. The CDR3 coding sequence is TGCAGCGCCGAGCCTCCTACGGGAGGCCGCACAGATACGCAGTATTTT. Protein product: CSAEPPTGGRTDTQYF.

This clone was seen a few times. This chain links TRBV5-1 with TRBJ1-1, with 9 bases fitting TRBD1. Germline lookup yields CDR1 SGHRS and CDR2 YFSETQ. The V gene end was trimmed by 0 bases and the J gene end by 4 bases; junction bases not matched to a gene: 4. This CDR3 comprises 15 residues. CDR3 coding DNA: TGCGCCAGCAGCTTGGGGACAGGGGTTTCCACTGAAGCTTTCTTT. The encoded protein is CASSLGTGVSTEAFF.

V and J are TRBV5-1 and TRBJ2-7; D gene unclear. Germline values: CDR1 SGHRS, CDR2 YFSETQ. Trimming pared 4 bases from V and 1 base from J, leaving 9 bases between. CDR3 length: 13 amino acids. This CDR3 is CASSISGSYEQYF. The DNA for the CDR3 is TGCGCCAGCAGCATATCAGGATCCTACGAGCAGTACTTC.

This clone has only one observation. The chain is built from TRBV10-3 and TRBJ2-2; D gene ambiguous. Germline CDR1 ENHRY, CDR2 SYGVKD. This CDR3 contains 16 residues. With 6 bases removed from V and 4 bases from J, the gap between germline ends came to 18 bases. DNA for the CDR3: TGTGCCATCAGAAAACTAAATCCCCCTAGCACCGGGGAGCTGTTTTTT. It encodes CAIRKLNPPSTGELFF.

This clone was seen just once. The chain employs TRBV2 and TRBJ1-3; D ambiguous. Germline assignment: CDR1 SNHLY and CDR2 FYNNEI. Trimming pared 6 bases from V and 9 bases from J, leaving 18 bases between. CDR3 length equals 14 residues. CDR3 coding DNA: TGTGCCAGCAGCGACCCCTCTAAGGCGGGCACCATATATTTT. The encoded protein is CASSDPSKAGTIYF.

The chain employs TRBV27 and TRBJ1-5; 8 bases match TRBD1. V was clipped by 6 bases and J by 2 bases; unmatched bases: 6. Germline V gene data show CDR1 as MNHEY and CDR2 as SMNVEV (reference sequence). The CDR3 loop spans 15 amino acids. Here the CDR3 reads CASSRRGQGNQPQHF. The CDR3 DNA reads as TGTGCCAGCAGCCGGAGGGGACAGGGCAATCAGCCCCAGCATTTT.

The chain uses TRBV7-9 and TRBJ2-3, with D possibly matching TRBD1 (6 bases). Germline V gene lookup returns CDR1 SEHNR and CDR2 FQNEAQ (reference sequence). Trimming removed 8 bases at V and 4 bases at J, with 16 bases between. There are 14 residues in the CDR3. CDR3 protein: CASDLDRSADTQYF. Here the CDR3 DNA reads TGTGCCAGCGACCTTGACAGGTCCGCAGATACGCAGTATTTT. Looking up the rest from reference TRBV7-9 and TRBJ2-3 gives the full variable domain: DTGVSQNPRHKITKRGQNVTFRCDPISEHNRLYWYRQTLGQGPEFLTYFQNEAQLEKSRLLSDRFSAERPKGSFSTLEIQRTEQGDSAMYLCASDLDRSADTQYFGPGTRLTVL.

The rearrangement joins TRBV11-2 to TRBJ1-3; D gene ambiguous. V lost 4 bases to trimming and J lost 2 bases, with 12 bases between them. CDR1 is SGHAT, CDR2 FQNNGV, per germline. The CDR3 has 15 amino acids. CDR3 nucleotides: TGTGCCAGCAGCTCCCTAGGAAACCCTGGAAACACCATATATTTT. Its translation is CASSSLGNPGNTIYF.

This chain joins TRBV7-3 and TRBJ2-5; a possible D gene is TRBD2 (6 bases). Germline CDR1 and CDR2: SGHTA and FQGTGA. V dropped 1 base and J dropped 3 bases, with 6 bases sitting between them. This CDR3 comprises 13 residues. The CDR3 coding sequence is TGTGCCAGCAGCTTAAGCGGGGAAGAGACCCAGTACTTC. Amino acid sequence: CASSLSGEETQYF.

This chain uses TRBV13 with TRBJ2-7; TRBD1 agrees at 8 bases. The ends lost 5 bases at V and 5 bases at J; junction bases unmatched: 11. This CDR3 is 15 amino acids long. Germline-derived CDR1 and CDR2 are PRHDT and FYEKMQ (reference sequence). The CDR3 coding sequence is TGTGCCAGCAGCGCAGACAGGGGACGGATGGACGAGCAGTACTTC. This translates into CASSADRGRMDEQYF.